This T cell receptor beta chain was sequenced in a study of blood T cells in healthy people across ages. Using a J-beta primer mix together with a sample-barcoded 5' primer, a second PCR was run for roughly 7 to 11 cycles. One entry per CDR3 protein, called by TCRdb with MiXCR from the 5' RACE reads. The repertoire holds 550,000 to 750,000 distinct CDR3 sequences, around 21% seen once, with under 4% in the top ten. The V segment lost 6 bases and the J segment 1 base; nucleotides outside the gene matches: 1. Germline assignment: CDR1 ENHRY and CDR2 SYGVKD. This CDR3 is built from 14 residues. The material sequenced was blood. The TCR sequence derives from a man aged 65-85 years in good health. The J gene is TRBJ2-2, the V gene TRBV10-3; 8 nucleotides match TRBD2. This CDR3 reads CAIRGLENTGELFF. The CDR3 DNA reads TGTGCCATCAGGGGACTAGAGAACACCGGGGAGCTGTTTTTT.